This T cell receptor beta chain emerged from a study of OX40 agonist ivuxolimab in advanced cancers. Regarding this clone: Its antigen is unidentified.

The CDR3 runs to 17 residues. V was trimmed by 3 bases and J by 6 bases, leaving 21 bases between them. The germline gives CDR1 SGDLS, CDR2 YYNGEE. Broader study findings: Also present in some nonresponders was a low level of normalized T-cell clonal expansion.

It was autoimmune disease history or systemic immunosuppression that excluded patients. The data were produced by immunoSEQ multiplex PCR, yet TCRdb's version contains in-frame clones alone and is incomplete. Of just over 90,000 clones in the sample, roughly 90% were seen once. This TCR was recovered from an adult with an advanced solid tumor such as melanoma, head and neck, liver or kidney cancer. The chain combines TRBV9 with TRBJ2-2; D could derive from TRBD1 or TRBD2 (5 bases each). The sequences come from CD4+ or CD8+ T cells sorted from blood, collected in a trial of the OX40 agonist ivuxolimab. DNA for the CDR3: TGTGCCAGCAGCGAAAGTACCCGGGACGCAGGGTCCGGGGAGCTGTTTTTT. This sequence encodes CASSESTRDAGSGELFF. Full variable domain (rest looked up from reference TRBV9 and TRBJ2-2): DSGVTQTPKHLITATGQRVTLRCSPRSGDLSVYWYQQSLDQGLQFLIQYYNGEERAKGNILERFSAQQFPDLHSELNLSSLELGDSALYFCASSESTRDAGSGELFFGEGSRLTVL.